This is a list of T cell receptor beta chains from one sample in a study of blood T cells in healthy people across ages. TCRdb reanalysed the 5' RACE reads using MiXCR and keeps one entry per CDR3 protein. The data hold approximately 770,000 distinct CDR3 sequences, with 55% to 75% observed a single time. The specimen sequenced was blood. The source of these receptors is a man younger than 40 in good health. CDR3s include the opening cysteine and the closing phenylalanine or tryptophan. Fields, in order: clone size, V gene, D gene, J gene, CDR3 protein, CDR3 DNA. D genes are given only for firm matches. Clone size, where shown, is once, few, many, or a class for clones that have expanded.

clone_size: -
v_call: TRBV10-3
d_call: TRBD2
j_call: TRBJ2-1
cdr3_aa: CAISATSGGTRLEQFF
cdr3_nt: TGTGCCATCAGTGCAACTAGCGGGGGTACCAGACTTGAGCAGTTCTTC

clone_size: -
v_call: TRBV7-2
d_call: TRBD2
j_call: TRBJ2-3
cdr3_aa: CASSFAGGAADTQYF
cdr3_nt: TGTGCCAGCAGCTTTGCGGGGGGCGCAGCAGATACGCAGTATTTT

clone_size: -
v_call: TRBV6-1
d_call: -
j_call: TRBJ2-7
cdr3_aa: CASSVRPGYTYEQYF
cdr3_nt: TGTGCCAGCAGTGTACGCCCAGGGTACACCTACGAGCAGTACTTC

clone_size: -
v_call: TRBV4-3
d_call: -
j_call: TRBJ2-5
cdr3_aa: CASSLKLLQETQYF
cdr3_nt: TGCGCCAGCAGCCTGAAACTTCTCCAAGAGACCCAGTACTTC

clone_size: few
v_call: TRBV12-3/TRBV12-4
d_call: -
j_call: TRBJ2-7
cdr3_aa: CASSFQGTAYEQYF
cdr3_nt: TGTGCCAGCAGTTTCCAAGGGACTGCCTACGAGCAGTACTTC

clone_size: few
v_call: TRBV27
d_call: -
j_call: TRBJ1-1
cdr3_aa: CASSSEYRTEAFF
cdr3_nt: TGTGCCAGCAGTTCAGAGTACCGCACTGAAGCTTTCTTT

clone_size: -
v_call: TRBV5-6
d_call: -
j_call: TRBJ2-1
cdr3_aa: CASSLSRGRGDNEQFF
cdr3_nt: TGTGCCAGCAGCTTGAGTCGGGGGCGGGGAGACAATGAGCAGTTCTTC

clone_size: -
v_call: TRBV29-1
d_call: -
j_call: TRBJ2-1
cdr3_aa: CSVEGAVQGPQLVEQFF
cdr3_nt: TGCAGCGTTGAAGGAGCGGTCCAGGGTCCTCAACTCGTCGAGCAGTTCTTC

clone_size: -
v_call: TRBV7-9
d_call: -
j_call: TRBJ2-7
cdr3_aa: CASSLGPGLGNYEQYF
cdr3_nt: TGTGCCAGCAGCTTGGGACCGGGACTGGGGAATTACGAGCAGTACTTC

clone_size: -
v_call: TRBV20-1
d_call: -
j_call: TRBJ1-2
cdr3_aa: CSARDFQGTQGYTF
cdr3_nt: TGCAGTGCCAGAGATTTTCAGGGGACGCAAGGCTACACCTTC

clone_size: -
v_call: TRBV20-1
d_call: -
j_call: TRBJ1-4
cdr3_aa: CSASLQSGFGEKLFF
cdr3_nt: TGCAGTGCTTCGCTACAGTCGGGTTTCGGTGAAAAACTGTTTTTT

clone_size: -
v_call: TRBV28
d_call: -
j_call: TRBJ2-7
cdr3_aa: CASKGKGYEQYF
cdr3_nt: TGTGCCAGCAAGGGGAAGGGCTACGAGCAGTACTTC

clone_size: -
v_call: TRBV20-1
d_call: TRBD2
j_call: TRBJ2-2
cdr3_aa: CSARGGTTSNTGELFF
cdr3_nt: TGCAGTGCTAGAGGGGGGACTACCTCCAACACCGGGGAGCTGTTTTTT

clone_size: few
v_call: TRBV29-1
d_call: TRBD2
j_call: TRBJ2-3
cdr3_aa: CSVDLAGSTDTQYF
cdr3_nt: TGCAGCGTTGATCTAGCGGGGAGCACAGATACGCAGTATTTT

clone_size: -
v_call: TRBV13
d_call: TRBD1
j_call: TRBJ1-4
cdr3_aa: CASSRTGGDEKLFF
cdr3_nt: TGTGCCAGCAGCCGGACAGGGGGCGATGAAAAACTGTTTTTT

clone_size: -
v_call: TRBV6-5
d_call: TRBD1
j_call: TRBJ2-5
cdr3_aa: CASSKDRSEETQYF
cdr3_nt: TGTGCCAGCAGTAAGGACAGGAGTGAAGAGACCCAGTACTTC

clone_size: -
v_call: TRBV10-3
d_call: -
j_call: TRBJ2-7
cdr3_aa: CAIKASVDSLKSEQYF
cdr3_nt: TGTGCCATCAAAGCGTCGGTGGACAGCCTTAAAAGTGAGCAGTACTTC

clone_size: few
v_call: TRBV6-2/TRBV6-3
d_call: -
j_call: TRBJ1-5
cdr3_aa: CASSPRYRDGQPQHF
cdr3_nt: TGTGCCAGCAGTCCACGCTATCGAGATGGTCAGCCCCAGCATTTT

clone_size: -
v_call: TRBV5-6
d_call: TRBD1
j_call: TRBJ2-3
cdr3_aa: CASNNQGADTQYF
cdr3_nt: TGTGCCAGCAACAACCAGGGGGCAGATACGCAGTATTTT

clone_size: -
v_call: TRBV25-1
d_call: TRBD2
j_call: TRBJ2-3
cdr3_aa: CASSGTSLPSGTQYF
cdr3_nt: TGTGCCAGCAGTGGGACTAGCCTTCCCTCCGGTACGCAGTATTTT

clone_size: -
v_call: TRBV27
d_call: TRBD2
j_call: TRBJ2-1
cdr3_aa: CASQVPGGYNEQFF
cdr3_nt: TGTGCCAGTCAAGTGCCGGGGGGGTACAATGAGCAGTTCTTC

clone_size: -
v_call: TRBV10-3
d_call: TRBD2
j_call: TRBJ2-1
cdr3_aa: CAIVAGTGGTHNEQFF
cdr3_nt: TGTGCCATCGTGGCGGGTACGGGAGGGACACACAATGAGCAGTTCTTC

clone_size: few
v_call: TRBV9
d_call: -
j_call: TRBJ2-7
cdr3_aa: CASSAGSRWITYEQYF
cdr3_nt: TGTGCCAGCAGCGCCGGATCTCGATGGATCACCTACGAGCAGTACTTC

clone_size: few
v_call: TRBV7-9
d_call: -
j_call: TRBJ2-5
cdr3_aa: CASSSPIGTQYF
cdr3_nt: TGTGCCAGCAGCTCCCCAATTGGGACCCAGTACTTC

clone_size: -
v_call: TRBV7-2
d_call: TRBD2
j_call: TRBJ2-7
cdr3_aa: CASSTSAFGQYF
cdr3_nt: TGTGCCAGCAGCACTAGCGCTTTTGGGCAGTACTTC

clone_size: -
v_call: TRBV5-1
d_call: TRBD1
j_call: TRBJ2-1
cdr3_aa: CASSSTGGVNNEQFF
cdr3_nt: TGCGCCAGCAGCTCGACAGGGGGAGTTAACAATGAGCAGTTCTTC